The 4 T cell receptor beta chains reported below all come from one sample, sequenced in a study of cytomegalovirus exposure and HLA in healthy donors. The PCR made use of 60 Vbeta and 13 Jbeta primers. This table comes from immunoSEQ multiplex PCR, and its TCRdb copy is limited to in-frame clones, with some not included. The sample has some 150,000 clones, approximately 78% seen once. Sequenced input: PBMCs. The receptors derive from a woman aged 18-35 years in good health and CMV-seronegative.

This clone has a handful of counts. V and J are TRBV6-5 and TRBJ2-2; 7 bases are a match to TRBD1. The V and J ends lost 4 bases and 0 bases, in that order; junction bases with no gene match: 5. CDR1 is MNHEY, CDR2 SVGAGI, per germline. The CDR3 consists of 16 residues. The CDR3 protein is CASSLGQGANTGELFF. Written as DNA, the CDR3 is TGTGCCAGCAGTTTGGGGCAGGGGGCGAACACCGGGGAGCTGTTTTTT.

The chain recombines TRBV11-2 with TRBJ1-4; D gene ambiguous. Trimming removed 3 bases from V and 5 bases from J, with 13 bases in between. Germline V gene sequence: CDR1 SGHAT, CDR2 FQNNGV. This CDR3 contains 15 residues. CDR3 bases: TGTGCCAGCAGCTTCCGAGGGCAGGAGAATGAAAAACTGTTTTTT. This sequence encodes CASSFRGQENEKLFF.

The chain recombines TRBV28 with TRBJ2-7; a possible D gene is TRBD2 (5 bases). The CDR3 is 14 amino acids. CDR1 and CDR2 (germline): MDHEN, SYDVKM. Trimming pared 6 bases from V and 4 bases from J, leaving 16 bases between. The CDR3 protein is CASSRSPRGYEQYF. The DNA for the CDR3 is TGTGCCAGCAGCAGGTCCCCACGCGGGTACGAGCAGTACTTC.

J is TRBJ2-7 and V is TRBV28; the match to TRBD1 covers 7 bases. This CDR3 spans 17 amino acids. The J segment lost 1 base and the V segment lost 4 bases, leaving 13 bases of the junction unmatched. Germline V gene data show CDR1 as MDHEN and CDR2 as SYDVKM. In nucleotides, the CDR3 is TGTGCCAGCAGTTCTTCCTTGGACAGGTTTTCATCCTACGAGCAGTACTTC. Protein product: CASSSSLDRFSSYEQYF.